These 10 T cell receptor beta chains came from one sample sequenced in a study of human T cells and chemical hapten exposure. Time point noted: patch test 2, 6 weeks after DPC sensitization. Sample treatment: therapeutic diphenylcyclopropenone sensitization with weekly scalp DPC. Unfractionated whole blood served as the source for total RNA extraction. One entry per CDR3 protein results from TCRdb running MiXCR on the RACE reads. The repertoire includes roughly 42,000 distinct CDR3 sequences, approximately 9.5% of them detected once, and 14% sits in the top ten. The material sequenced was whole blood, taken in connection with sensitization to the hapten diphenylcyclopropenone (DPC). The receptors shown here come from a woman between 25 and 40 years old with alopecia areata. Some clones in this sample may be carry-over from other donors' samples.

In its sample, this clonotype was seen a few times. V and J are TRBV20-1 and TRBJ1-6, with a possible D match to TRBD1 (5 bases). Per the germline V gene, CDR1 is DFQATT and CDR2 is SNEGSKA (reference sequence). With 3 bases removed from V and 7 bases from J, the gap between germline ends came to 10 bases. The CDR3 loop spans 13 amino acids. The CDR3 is CSARGTANSPLHF. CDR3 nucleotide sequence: TGCAGTGCTAGGGGGACGGCCAATTCACCCCTCCACTTT.

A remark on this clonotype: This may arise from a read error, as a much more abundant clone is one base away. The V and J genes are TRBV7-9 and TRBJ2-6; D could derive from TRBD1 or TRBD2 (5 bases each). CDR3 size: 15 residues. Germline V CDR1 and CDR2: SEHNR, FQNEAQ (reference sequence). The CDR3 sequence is CASSSWGSGTNVLTF. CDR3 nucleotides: TGTGCCAGCAGCTCGTGGGGGTCTGGGACCAACGTCCTGACTTTC.

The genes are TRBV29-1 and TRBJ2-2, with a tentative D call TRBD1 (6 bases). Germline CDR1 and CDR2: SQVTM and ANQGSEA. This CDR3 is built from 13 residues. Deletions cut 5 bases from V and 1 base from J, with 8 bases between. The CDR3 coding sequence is TGCAGCGTTCTGACAGGGAACACCGGGGAGCTGTTTTTT. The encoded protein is CSVLTGNTGELFF.

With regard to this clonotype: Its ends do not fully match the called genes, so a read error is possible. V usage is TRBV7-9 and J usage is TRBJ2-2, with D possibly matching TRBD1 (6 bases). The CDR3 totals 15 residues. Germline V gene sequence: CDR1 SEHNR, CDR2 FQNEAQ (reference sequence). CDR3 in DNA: TGTGTCAGCACCCTCCGGGACACTAACACCGGGGAGCTGTTTTTT. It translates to CVSTLRDTNTGELFF.

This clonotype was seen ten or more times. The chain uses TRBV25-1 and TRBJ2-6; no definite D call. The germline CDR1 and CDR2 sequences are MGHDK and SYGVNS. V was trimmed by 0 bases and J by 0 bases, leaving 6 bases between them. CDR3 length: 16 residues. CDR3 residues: CASSEYGNSGANVLTF. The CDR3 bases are TGTGCCAGCAGTGAATACGGAAACTCTGGGGCCAACGTCCTGACTTTC.

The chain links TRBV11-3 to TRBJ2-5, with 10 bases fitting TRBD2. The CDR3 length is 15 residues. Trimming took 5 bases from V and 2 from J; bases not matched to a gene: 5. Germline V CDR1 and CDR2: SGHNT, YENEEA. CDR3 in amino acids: CASSIGTSAQETQYF. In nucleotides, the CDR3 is TGTGCCAGCAGCATAGGGACTAGCGCTCAAGAGACCCAGTACTTC.

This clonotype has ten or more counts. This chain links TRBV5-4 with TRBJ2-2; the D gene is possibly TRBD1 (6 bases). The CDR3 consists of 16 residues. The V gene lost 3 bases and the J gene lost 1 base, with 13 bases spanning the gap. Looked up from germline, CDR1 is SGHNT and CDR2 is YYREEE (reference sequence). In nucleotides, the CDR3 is TGTGCCAGCAGCTCGGGGACACCCTTGAACACCGGGGAGCTGTTTTTT. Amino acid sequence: CASSSGTPLNTGELFF.

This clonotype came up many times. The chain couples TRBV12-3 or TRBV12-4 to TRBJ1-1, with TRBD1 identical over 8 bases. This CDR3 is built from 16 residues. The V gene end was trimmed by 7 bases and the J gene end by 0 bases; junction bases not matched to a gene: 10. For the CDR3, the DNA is TGTGCCAGCACTCCGGACAGGGAAGAAATGAACACTGAAGCTTTCTTT. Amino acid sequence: CASTPDREEMNTEAFF.

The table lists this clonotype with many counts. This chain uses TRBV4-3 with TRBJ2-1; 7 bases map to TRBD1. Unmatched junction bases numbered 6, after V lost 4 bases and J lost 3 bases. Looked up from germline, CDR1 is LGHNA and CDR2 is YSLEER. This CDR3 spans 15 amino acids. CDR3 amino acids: CASSRDSQNYNEQFF. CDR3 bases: TGCGCCAGCAGCCGGGACAGTCAAAACTACAATGAGCAGTTCTTC.

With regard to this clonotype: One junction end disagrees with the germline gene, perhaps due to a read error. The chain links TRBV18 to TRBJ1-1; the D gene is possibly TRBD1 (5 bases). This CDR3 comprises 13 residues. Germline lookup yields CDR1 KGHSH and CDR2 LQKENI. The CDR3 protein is CASTGTVNTEAYF. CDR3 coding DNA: TGTGCCAGCACCGGGACGGTGAACACTGAAGCTTACTTT.